Given below is one T cell receptor (beta chain) in context. Its antigen is unidentified. The PCR made use of 60 Vbeta and 13 Jbeta primers. The data were produced by immunoSEQ multiplex PCR, yet TCRdb's version contains in-frame clones alone and is incomplete. In the table there are about 130,000 clones, 80% of which are singletons. These data are taken from a study of cytomegalovirus exposure and HLA in healthy donors. Overall study findings and caveats: In vitro, a few CMV-associated chains proved specific for CMV antigens. Earlier analysis yielded a pattern in which most TCR beta V segments were productive about 87% or about 30% of the time. Later, an analysis found that common viral pathogens appeared to be linked with several of the most significant clusters. As a later analysis showed, a missense DCLRE1C variant was linked to trimming of TCR beta V- and J-genes.

The ends were cut back, 0 bases at V and 4 bases at J, with 15 bases in the middle. This CDR3 has 16 residues. In germline, CDR1 is MGHRA, CDR2 YSYEKL. V usage is TRBV4-1 and J usage is TRBJ1-2; perhaps TRBD1 as D (5 bases). What was sequenced was PBMCs. The TCR originated in a middle-aged woman in good health and CMV-seronegative. For the CDR3, the DNA is TGCGCCAGCAGCCAAGATCGGGGGGGGAGTATCTATGGCTACACCTTC. Translating it yields CASSQDRGGSIYGYTF.